The clone carrying this T cell receptor beta chain was recorded many times. What it recognizes is unknown. The record originates from a study of Graves' ophthalmopathy and Graves' hyperthyroidism. Whole-study findings and limits: Blood also harbored most expanded thyroid clonotypes above 0.001 frequency.

Germline CDR1 MNHNS, CDR2 SASEGT. The CDR3 sequence is 15 residues long. The ends were cut back, 1 base at V and 5 bases at J, with 14 bases in the middle. Using RNA transcripts, the TCR beta CDR3 regions were amplified. Following a first-round RT-PCR that used HTBI primers, a second-round multiplex PCR was carried out. From the multiplex PCR reads, TCRdb called clonotypes with MiXCR, one entry per CDR3 protein. The repertoire holds under 400,000 distinct CDR3 sequences, with 15% to 20% as singletons. The TCR comes from an adult man with Graves' ophthalmopathy. The rearrangement uses TRBV6-1 and TRBJ1-1; D is uncertain. The sequencing sample was made of peripheral blood. The CDR3 loop reads CASSEVWGARTEAFF. The DNA for the CDR3 is TGTGCCAGCAGTGAAGTGTGGGGTGCTCGGACTGAAGCTTTCTTT.